These 4 T cell receptor beta chains came from one sample sequenced in a study of T cell responses to AZD1222 COVID-19 vaccine. Data came from immunoSEQ multiplex PCR; TCRdb stores just in-frame clones and leaves some out. The profile shows some 150,000 clones, about 86% of them singletons. The sequencing used peripheral blood, collected 28 days after the second AZD1222 dose. The receptors derive from an adult who received the AZD1222 COVID-19 vaccine.

The rearrangement uses TRBV30 and TRBJ2-3, with a possible D match to TRBD1 (7 bases). Per germline, CDR1 GTSNPN and CDR2 SVGIG (reference sequence). Trimming stripped 7 bases from V and 4 bases from J, with 15 bases between. The CDR3 is made up of 13 amino acids. The CDR3 DNA reads as TGTGCCTCCGCCGGCGGGACAGCAGATACGCAGTATTTT. Protein product: CASAGGTADTQYF.

On this clone: At one of its ends the junction is not consistent with the germline gene, which may arise from a read error. The chain carries TRBV7-7 and TRBJ2-2; tentatively, D is TRBD1 (5 bases). The V gene's germline CDR1 is SSHAT and CDR2 FNYEAQ (reference sequence). CDR3 length: 14 amino acids. The CDR3 protein is CASRSTGNTGELFF. For the CDR3, the DNA is TGTGCTAGCAGGTCTACAGGGAACACCGGGGAGCTGTTTTTT.

The chain carries TRBV4-1 and TRBJ1-2; a weak D match, TRBD1 (5 bases). The CDR3 consists of 14 residues. CDR1 and CDR2 (germline): MGHRA, YSYEKL. V lost 2 bases and J 8 bases, leaving 15 bases between the germline ends. CDR3 sequence: CASSQTGTLDGYTF. Here the CDR3 DNA reads TGCGCCAGCAGCCAAACAGGCACCCTCGACGGCTACACCTTC.

Only one count was recorded for this clone. The sample carries other DNA sequences with the same CDR3. The chain employs TRBV6-5 and TRBJ2-1, with D maybe TRBD2 (5 bases). V was clipped by 4 bases and J by 4 bases, with 8 bases between them. CDR1 MNHEY and CDR2 SVGAGI come from the germline V gene. CDR3 length: 13 residues. The CDR3 reads CASSSPGYNEQFF. CDR3 sequence (DNA): TGTGCCAGCAGTTCCCCGGGGTACAATGAGCAGTTCTTC.